The clone carrying this TCR beta chain has only a few counts. These data are taken from a study of blood T cell repertoires in COVID-19. The data were produced by immunoSEQ multiplex PCR, yet TCRdb's version contains in-frame clones alone and is incomplete. The repertoire holds 150,000 to 200,000 clones, more than 85% seen once, with 0.99% in the top ten. The CDR3 runs 16 residues. Germline CDR1 reads KGHDR; CDR2 reads SFDVKD. V shed 2 bases, J shed 4 bases, and the junction held 5 bases outside the gene matches. Sequencing was performed on peripheral blood. This receptor was identified in a man younger than 35 with acute or convalescent COVID-19. The chain joins TRBV24-1 to TRBJ2-1, with 9 bases lining up with TRBD1. CDR3 loop: CATSDSWDRDYNEQFF. The CDR3 DNA follows: TGTGCCACCAGTGATTCCTGGGACAGGGATTACAATGAGCAGTTCTTC.